The clone carrying this T cell receptor (beta chain) was seen a handful of times. The antigen remains undetermined. This sample was included in a study of blood T cells in healthy people across ages. Study information: About one barcoded beta molecule per two T cells was the capture yield of template switching. Study results and limitations: Long-lived donors had more naive CD4+ cells and higher diversity than aged donors. PBMCs left unsorted prevented a conclusive naive versus antigen-experienced comparison.

The CDR3 consists of 15 residues. Between the trimmed V and J ends, which lost 5 bases and 0 bases, there was a span of 14 bases. Germline values: CDR1 SGHVS, CDR2 FNYEAQ. Using a J-beta primer mix together with a sample-barcoded 5' primer, a second PCR was run for 7 to 11 cycles. The template-switch adaptor was a 5' adaptor with 12 random nucleotides. It tagged each cDNA molecule. TCRdb analysed the 5' RACE reads with MiXCR anew, one entry per CDR3 protein. Of roughly 700,000 distinct CDR3 sequences detected, approximately 49% appear once; the ten largest clones hold around a third. The receptor comes from a woman in her fifties or sixties in good health. Material: blood. This chain connects TRBV7-6 to TRBJ2-7, with D tentatively TRBD1 (6 bases). CDR3 sequence: CASSGRTASSYEQYF. The CDR3 region has the DNA TGTGCCAGCAGCGGCCGGACAGCGAGCTCCTACGAGCAGTACTTC.